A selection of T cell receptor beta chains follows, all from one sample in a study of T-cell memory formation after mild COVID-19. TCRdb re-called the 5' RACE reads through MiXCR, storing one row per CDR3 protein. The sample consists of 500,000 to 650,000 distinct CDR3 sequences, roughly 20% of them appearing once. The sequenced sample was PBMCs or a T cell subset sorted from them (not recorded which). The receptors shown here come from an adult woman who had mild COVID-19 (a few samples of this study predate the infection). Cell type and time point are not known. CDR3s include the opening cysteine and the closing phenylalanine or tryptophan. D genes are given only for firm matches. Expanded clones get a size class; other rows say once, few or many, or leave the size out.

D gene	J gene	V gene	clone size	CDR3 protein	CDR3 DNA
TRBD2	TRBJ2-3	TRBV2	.	CASSEGGLAVDTQYF	TGTGCCAGCAGTGAAGGAGGACTAGCTGTGGATACGCAGTATTTT
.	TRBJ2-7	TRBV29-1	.	CSVEGGFEEQYF	TGCAGCGTTGAAGGGGGGTTCGAGGAGCAGTACTTC
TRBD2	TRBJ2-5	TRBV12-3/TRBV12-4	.	CASSPDPGLAEETQYF	TGTGCCAGCAGTCCGGACCCCGGACTAGCAGAAGAGACCCAGTACTTC
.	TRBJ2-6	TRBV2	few	CASSLTVSGANVLTF	TGTGCCAGCAGCCTGACAGTTTCTGGGGCCAACGTCCTGACTTTC
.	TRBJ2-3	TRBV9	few	CASSVVAGAGDTQYF	TGTGCCAGCAGCGTAGTCGCGGGGGCGGGAGATACGCAGTATTTT
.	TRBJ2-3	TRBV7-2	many	CASSHRRQNTQYF	TGTGCCAGCAGCCATAGGAGGCAAAATACGCAGTATTTT
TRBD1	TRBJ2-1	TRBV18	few	CASSQPGTGYNEQFF	TGTGCCAGCTCACAACCCGGGACAGGTTACAATGAGCAGTTCTTC
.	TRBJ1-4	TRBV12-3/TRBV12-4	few	CASSFREGEEKLFF	TGTGCCAGCAGTTTCCGGGAGGGGGAAGAAAAACTGTTTTTT
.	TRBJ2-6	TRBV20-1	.	CSAVSGANVLTF	TGCAGTGCTGTCTCTGGGGCCAACGTCCTGACTTTC
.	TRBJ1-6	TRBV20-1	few	CSARDEEESSYNSPLHF	TGCAGTGCTAGAGATGAAGAGGAAAGCTCCTATAATTCACCCCTCCACTTT
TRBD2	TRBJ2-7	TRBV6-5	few	CASSYGLAYSYEQYF	TGTGCCAGCAGTTACGGACTAGCGTACTCCTACGAGCAGTACTTC
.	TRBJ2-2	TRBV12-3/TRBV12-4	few	CASSYGPSTRRNNGELFF	TGTGCCAGCAGTTATGGCCCTTCAACAAGGCGAAACAACGGGGAGCTGTTTTTT
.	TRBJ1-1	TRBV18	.	CASSPAGPDTEAFF	TGTGCCAGCTCACCAGCGGGGCCCGACACTGAAGCTTTCTTT
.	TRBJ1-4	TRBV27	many	CASSLWGQFGSKLFF	TGTGCCAGCAGTTTATGGGGCCAGTTCGGCTCAAAACTGTTTTTT
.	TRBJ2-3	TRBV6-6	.	CASRLGADTQYF	TGTGCCAGCAGACTGGGCGCAGATACGCAGTATTTT
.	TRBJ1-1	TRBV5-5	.	CASSPGLHSEAFF	TGTGCCAGCAGCCCTGGACTTCATTCTGAAGCTTTCTTT
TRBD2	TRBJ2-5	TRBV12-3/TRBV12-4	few	CASSLGGLAGLETQYF	TGTGCCAGCAGTTTAGGGGGGCTAGCGGGACTAGAGACCCAGTACTTC
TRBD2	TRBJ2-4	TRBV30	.	CAWSSGIENIQYF	TGTGCCTGGTCCAGCGGGATTGAAAACATTCAGTACTTC
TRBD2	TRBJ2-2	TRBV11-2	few	CASSFTGSGGVRELFF	TGTGCCAGCAGCTTCACAGGGAGCGGGGGGGTTCGGGAGCTGTTTTTT
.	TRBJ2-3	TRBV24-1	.	CATGRGPNTDTQYF	TGTGCCACCGGTCGGGGGCCAAACACAGATACGCAGTATTTT
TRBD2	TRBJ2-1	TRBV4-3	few	CASSPNLGLAGYNEQFF	TGCGCCAGCAGCCCAAACCTCGGACTAGCGGGCTACAATGAGCAGTTCTTC
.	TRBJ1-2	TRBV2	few	CASSVGPANYGYTF	TGTGCCAGCAGTGTGGGCCCAGCTAACTATGGCTACACCTTC
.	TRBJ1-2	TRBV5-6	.	CASSPRAPTKEGYTF	TGTGCCAGCAGCCCAAGAGCGCCCACCAAGGAAGGCTACACCTTC
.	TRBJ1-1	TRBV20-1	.	CSARDLTGMGEAFF	TGCAGTGCTAGAGATCTTACAGGGATGGGTGAAGCTTTCTTT